This TCR beta chain came from a study of T cells in localized non-small cell lung cancer (dated by TCRdb to 2020 to 2021). General notes on the study: T cell repertoires of 236 early-stage NSCLC patients were analyzed, with tumors being compared against uninvolved tumor-adjacent lungs. All 220 or so NSCLC patients in the cohort were treatment-naive and had localized lung tumors that were resected. Of the NSCLC patients, about 130 were male and 107 were female, and the mean age was around 66 years.

A word on this clone: There is no known antigen for this receptor. No quality values exist for individual bases; no much larger clone is one base distant.

The study at large found these results: Since the design was exploratory, TCR variables were selected using unadjusted p-values with no false-discovery rate correction. A median of about 53 of the top 100 tumor clones were detected in paired uninvolved adjacent lung, and about 29 of these tumor clones were also found among the top 100 clones of the paired uninvolved adjacent lung. Multi-region tumor sequencing was not performed, so intratumor heterogeneity could not be excluded. The highest T cell clonality was observed in uninvolved tumor-adjacent lung, where clonality exceeded that of tumor, suggesting that antigenic responses were more focused in uninvolved tumor-adjacent lung. Higher T cell density in blood was associated with longer overall survival, whereas higher clonality in adjacent lung was associated with shorter survival.

At diagnosis, peripheral blood, uninvolved tumor-adjacent lung and tumor were collected and were preserved as a mix of fresh-frozen and FFPE material. For TCR repertoire profiling, blood samples were analyzed in the form of peripheral blood mononuclear cells. The immunoSEQ Assay was used to sequence TCR beta CDR3 regions from DNA. In the paper's pipeline: To compute T cell density, TCR beta template counts were normalized to usable DNA, which was estimated by amplifying housekeeping genes. The preseqR package was used to estimate richness by extrapolating to 400,000 templates for PBMC samples and to 120,000 templates for tissue samples. Clonality was taken to be one minus Pielou's evenness. Tissue-enriched TCRs were identified by differential abundance testing using productive amino-acid clonotypes, minimum total count 5 and alpha 0.1. The Jaccard Index and the Morisita Overlap Index were used to quantify repertoire overlap between compartments. GLIPH grouped TCR beta CDR3s together with public tetramer-defined viral CDR3s, and a viral motif had to include at least three viral sequences and also show V-gene enrichment. The immuneACCESS repertoire file appears here via TCRdb, limited to in-frame rearrangements. These files lack a portion of the clones; in checked studies, under half of the deficit traces to unresolved V genes, and the cause of the others is not known. Clone size and the V and J calls come from that table; the DNA yielded D and trimming. The sample table records approximately 57,000 clones; 86% of these occur just once. Approximately 5.2% of the sample belongs to the ten largest clones.

The CDR3 starts with the cysteine, ends with the phenylalanine, and has 17 residues. The read is trimmed to its CDR3 DNA, 51 bases read in frame from base 1. The germline V and J ends show losses of 6 bases and 4 bases respectively, and no gene match explains 15 bases of the junction. CDR1 is given as LGHNT and CDR2 as FRNRAP, both from the germline V gene. The rearrangement joined TRBV12-5 to TRBJ2-5, with 9 bases matching TRBD1. The clonotype was recovered from a woman between 35 and 75 years old with stage I lung adenocarcinoma. This specimen consisted of peripheral blood, obtained before any cancer treatment. The DNA sequence is as follows: TGTGCTAGTGGCCTAGGGGACAGGGTTCTGCGGCGAGAGACCCAGTACTTC. It translates as CASGLGDRVLRRETQYF.